The 23 T cell receptor beta chains below all came from one sample that was sequenced in a study of OX40 agonist ivuxolimab in advanced cancers. Profiled with immunoSEQ multiplex PCR; TCRdb holds only in-frame clones, not every one. The data contain more than 30,000 clones, about 86% of them singletons. The source material was CD4+ or CD8+ T cells sorted from blood, sampled in a trial of the OX40 agonist ivuxolimab. These receptors were taken from an adult with an advanced solid tumor such as melanoma, head and neck, liver or kidney cancer.

The chain is built from TRBV5-6 and TRBJ1-4, with a weak D call TRBD1 (6 bases). The CDR3 is 15 residues long. Trimming cost V 0 bases and J 4 bases, with 10 bases left between them. The germline V gene encodes CDR1 SGHDT and CDR2 YYEEEE. CDR3 in DNA: TGTGCCAGCAGCTTGGCCGGGGGCCTTAATGAAAAACTGTTTTTT. Translating it yields CASSLAGGLNEKLFF.

This clone was seen only once. CDR3 residues: CASSLPKAGGPGNEQFF. DNA of the CDR3: TGTGCCAGCAGCCTACCCAAAGCGGGAGGGCCGGGGAATGAGCAGTTCTTC. This chain links TRBV7-6 with TRBJ2-1; 10 bases are a match to TRBD2. J gave up 7 bases and V 5 bases, and 14 bases lay outside the gene matches. Germline CDR1 reads SGHVS; CDR2 reads FNYEAQ. The CDR3 has 17 residues.

This CDR3 reads CASSKTGDPQPQHF. CDR3 bases: TGTGCCAGCAGCAAGACAGGGGATCCTCAGCCCCAGCATTTT. V usage is TRBV11-1 and J usage is TRBJ1-5; 8 bases fit TRBD1. CDR1 is SGHAT and CDR2 is FQDESV in the germline V gene (reference sequence). V lost 5 bases, J lost 6 bases, and 6 bases stayed unmatched. The CDR3 consists of 14 residues.

The CDR3 sequence: CASSLGRGEAFF. The CDR3 DNA reads TGTGCCAGCAGCTTAGGACGAGGGGAAGCTTTCTTT. This sequence joins TRBV11-2 and TRBJ1-1; D not resolved. Trimming shortened V by 1 base and J by 8 bases, and 8 bases separated the two germline ends. Germline CDR1 is SGHAT and CDR2 is FQNNGV. The CDR3 totals 12 residues.

The chain combines TRBV27 with TRBJ1-5; 9 bases map to TRBD1. V shed 6 bases, J shed 6 bases, and the junction held 9 bases outside the gene matches. Germline V lookup: CDR1 MNHEY, CDR2 SMNVEV (reference sequence). The CDR3 length is 15 residues. The CDR3 loop reads CASRLRQGGGQPQHF. CDR3 DNA sequence: TGTGCCAGCAGGTTACGACAGGGGGGGGGTCAGCCCCAGCATTTT.

This chain joins TRBV28 and TRBJ1-5; D is perhaps TRBD1 (6 bases). V shed 1 base and J shed 8 bases, with 15 bases lying between them. Germline V lookup: CDR1 MDHEN, CDR2 SYDVKM. The CDR3 has 15 amino acids. The CDR3 sequence: CASSLYAGGAEPQHF. The CDR3 nucleotides read TGTGCCAGCAGTTTATATGCGGGGGGCGCCGAGCCCCAGCATTTT.

This clone was counted between two and nine times. V is TRBV6-1 and J is TRBJ2-2; 8 bases agree with TRBD2. Germline V gene data show CDR1 as MNHNS and CDR2 as SASEGT. The V and J ends lost 6 bases and 3 bases, in that order; junction bases with no gene match: 6. The CDR3 extends over 15 amino acids. The CDR3 coding sequence is TGTGCCAGCAGGGCGGGACTAGTGGACACCGGGGAGCTGTTTTTT. Translated: CASRAGLVDTGELFF.

This rearrangement joins TRBV4-1 to TRBJ2-3; maybe TRBD1 (8 bases). Trimming stripped 3 bases from V and 2 bases from J, with 21 bases between. The CDR3 covers 18 residues. Germline CDR1 is MGHRA and CDR2 is YSYEKL. The CDR3 sequence: CASSHASETGDYTDTQYF. The CDR3 nucleotides read TGCGCCAGCAGCCATGCTTCAGAGACAGGGGACTACACAGATACGCAGTATTTT.

The V call is TRBV11-2, the J call TRBJ2-5; D is possibly TRBD1 or TRBD2 (5 bases each). V was shortened by 3 bases and J by 0 bases, with 14 bases between the two germline ends. This CDR3 region has 16 residues. Germline loops: CDR1 SGHAT, CDR2 FQNNGV. As DNA, the CDR3 is TGTGCCAGCAGCTTTCGGACATCGGGGTACCAAGAGACCCAGTACTTC. It encodes CASSFRTSGYQETQYF.

This clone was observed a single time. CDR3 amino acids: CASSITGQTGELFF. CDR3 bases: TGTGCCAGCAGTATCACAGGGCAAACCGGGGAGCTGTTTTTT. The rearrangement links TRBV27 to TRBJ2-2; D possibly corresponds to TRBD1 (6 bases). V was clipped by 5 bases and J by 5 bases, with 12 bases between them. Germline V gene sequence: CDR1 MNHEY, CDR2 SMNVEV (reference sequence). The CDR3 contains 14 residues.

The chain employs TRBV27 and TRBJ2-7; weak D call: TRBD2 (5 bases). The CDR3 is 11 amino acids. The germline CDR1 and CDR2 sequences are MNHEY and SMNVEV (reference sequence). The CDR3 is CSTRVAYEQYF. CDR3 coding DNA: TGTTCCACGAGGGTAGCCTACGAGCAGTACTTC.

Only a few counts were recorded for this clone. The chain couples TRBV9 to TRBJ2-7, with D uncertain. This CDR3 contains 15 residues. V was trimmed by 1 base and J by 0 bases, leaving 11 bases between them. The germline gives CDR1 SGDLS, CDR2 YYNGEE. The CDR3 nucleotides are TGTGCCAGCAGCGTAAAGGACCTACCCTCCTACGAGCAGTACTTC. It is translated as CASSVKDLPSYEQYF.

This rearrangement joins TRBV4-3 to TRBJ1-2, with D perhaps TRBD1 (6 bases). This CDR3 is built from 14 residues. The V end lost 2 bases, the J end lost 4 bases, and 11 bases lay between the germline ends. The V gene's germline CDR1 is LGHNA and CDR2 YSLEER. Here the CDR3 reads CASSQNEGGYGYTF. The DNA of the CDR3 is TGCGCCAGCAGCCAAAATGAAGGGGGCTATGGCTACACCTTC.

The rearrangement joins TRBV5-4 to TRBJ2-1; D not resolved. The CDR3 is made up of 12 amino acids. Germline V CDR1 and CDR2: SGHNT, YYREEE (reference sequence). Trimming removed 4 bases at V and 9 bases at J, with 11 bases between. CDR3 region: CASSLADGEQFF. The CDR3 DNA is TGTGCCAGCAGCCTGGCAGATGGTGAGCAGTTCTTC. The entire variable domain, with the rest obtained from reference TRBV5-4 and TRBJ2-1, is as follows: ETGVTQSPTHLIKTRGQQVTLRCSSQSGHNTVSWYQQALGQGPQFIFQYYREEENGRGNFPPRFSGLQFPNYSSELNVNALELDDSALYLCASSLADGEQFFGPGTRLTVL.

The chain recombines TRBV5-1 with TRBJ2-7; no definite D call. Germline CDR1 and CDR2: SGHRS and YFSETQ. This CDR3 has 16 residues. The V gene lost 3 bases and the J gene lost 1 base, with 17 bases spanning the gap. This CDR3 reads CASSYRGGLPSYEQYF. CDR3 DNA sequence: TGCGCCAGCAGCTACCGAGGCGGCCTACCTTCCTACGAGCAGTACTTC. The whole variable domain, filled in from reference TRBV5-1 and TRBJ2-7, reads KAGVTQTPRYLIKTRGQQVTLSCSPISGHRSVSWYQQTPGQGLQFLFEYFSETQRNKGNFPGRFSGRQFSNSRSEMNVSTLELGDSALYLCASSYRGGLPSYEQYFGPGTRLTVT.

This rearrangement joins TRBV13 to TRBJ2-7; D is perhaps TRBD2 (5 bases). Between the trimmed V and J ends, which lost 2 bases and 3 bases, there was a span of 14 bases. Looked up from germline, CDR1 is PRHDT and CDR2 is FYEKMQ (reference sequence). The CDR3 runs 15 residues. CDR3 region: CASSLFRGRSYEQYF. The CDR3 region has the DNA TGTGCCAGCAGCTTATTTCGGGGAAGGAGCTACGAGCAGTACTTC.

This sequence joins TRBV4-1 and TRBJ2-7; D unresolved. V lost 1 base and J 4 bases, leaving 5 bases between the germline ends. The CDR3 has 12 residues. Germline CDR1 reads MGHRA; CDR2 reads YSYEKL. CDR3 amino acids: CASSQGGYEQYF. CDR3 nucleotide sequence: TGCGCCAGCAGCCAAGGGGGATACGAGCAGTACTTC.

This clone was detected only a few times. This chain joins TRBV27 and TRBJ2-7, with 9 positions matching TRBD1. The germline V gene encodes CDR1 MNHEY and CDR2 SMNVEV (reference sequence). Trimming cost V 5 bases and J 3 bases; bases outside gene matches: 5. The CDR3 is made up of 14 amino acids. The CDR3 nucleotides read TGTGCCAGCAGTATCGGGACAGGGCTCTACGAGCAGTACTTC. Its translation is CASSIGTGLYEQYF.

The gene calls are TRBV6-8 and TRBJ2-7; 11 nucleotides match TRBD2. CDR3 length equals 14 residues. V gave up 6 bases and J gave up 2 bases; unmatched junction bases: 3. Germline CDR1 MNHGY, CDR2 SAAAGT. The CDR3 region has the DNA TGTGCCAGCAGGCTAGCGGGGGGCGCCTACGAGCAGTACTTC. Amino acids: CASRLAGGAYEQYF.

V usage is TRBV10-3 and J usage is TRBJ1-1, with D unclear. There are 14 residues in the CDR3. Trimming shortened V by 6 bases and J by 1 base, and 12 bases separated the two germline ends. Per germline, CDR1 ENHRY and CDR2 SYGVKD. This CDR3 is CAIRNKDGNTEAFF. DNA of the CDR3: TGTGCCATCAGGAACAAGGACGGGAACACTGAAGCTTTCTTT.

This clone occurred once. The rearrangement joins TRBV7-9 to TRBJ2-2; D perhaps matches TRBD2 (6 bases). This CDR3 contains 15 residues. V lost 3 bases and J lost 5, with 13 bases in between. In germline, CDR1 is SEHNR, CDR2 FQNEAQ (reference sequence). The CDR3 nucleotides are TGTGCCAGCAGCTTGGGGGGAGTCGAGACCGGGGAGCTGTTTTTT. It specifies CASSLGGVETGELFF.

This rearrangement joins TRBV29-1 to TRBJ1-1, with TRBD1 identical over 7 bases. J was trimmed by 6 bases and V by 6 bases; bases with no gene match: 10. Germline-derived CDR1 and CDR2 are SQVTM and ANQGSEA. This CDR3 comprises 13 residues. CDR3 loop: CSVRTGLGAEAFF. The CDR3 region has the DNA TGCAGCGTAAGGACAGGCCTGGGCGCTGAAGCTTTCTTT.

This clone has more than one count but fewer than ten. The V call is TRBV19, the J call TRBJ1-5, with unresolved D. Trimming shortened V by 7 bases and J by 4 bases, and 17 bases separated the two germline ends. The CDR3 is made up of 15 amino acids. The V gene's germline CDR1 is LNHDA and CDR2 SQIVND (reference sequence). CDR3 in DNA: TGTGCCAGTAAACGAGACACCACATCAAATCAGCCCCAGCATTTT. This gives the protein CASKRDTTSNQPQHF.